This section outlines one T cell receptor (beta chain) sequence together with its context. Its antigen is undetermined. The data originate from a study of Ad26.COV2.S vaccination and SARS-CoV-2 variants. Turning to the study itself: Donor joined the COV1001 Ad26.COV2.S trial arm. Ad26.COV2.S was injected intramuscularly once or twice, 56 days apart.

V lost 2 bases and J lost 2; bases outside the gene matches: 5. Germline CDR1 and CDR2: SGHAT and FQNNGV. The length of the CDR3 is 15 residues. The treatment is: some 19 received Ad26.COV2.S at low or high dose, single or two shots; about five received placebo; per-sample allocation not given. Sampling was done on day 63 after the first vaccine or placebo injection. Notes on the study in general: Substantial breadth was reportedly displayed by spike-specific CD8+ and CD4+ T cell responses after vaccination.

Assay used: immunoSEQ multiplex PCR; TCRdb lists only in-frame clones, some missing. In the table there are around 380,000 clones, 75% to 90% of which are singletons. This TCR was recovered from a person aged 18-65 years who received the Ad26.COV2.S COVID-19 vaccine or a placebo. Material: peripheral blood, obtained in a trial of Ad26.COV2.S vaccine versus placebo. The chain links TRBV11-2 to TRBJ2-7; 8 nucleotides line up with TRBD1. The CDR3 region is CASSLPETGAYEQYF. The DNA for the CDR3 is TGTGCCAGCAGCTTACCCGAGACAGGGGCCTACGAGCAGTACTTC.